The 24 T cell receptor beta chains below were found in one sample sequenced in a study of esophageal squamous cell carcinoma under preoperative chemotherapy. Time point meaning: before preoperative PTX-NDP chemotherapy. TCRdb reprocessed the PCR reads via MiXCR and lists one record per CDR3 protein. The sample has approximately 30,000 distinct CDR3 sequences, less than 55% seen once. Sampling was conducted from a patient given preoperative chemotherapy. These receptors were collected from a human donor with esophageal squamous cell carcinoma. The donor label of this sample is uncertain.

Remarks on this clonotype: At one boundary the junction diverges from the germline segment, which might be a read error. V usage is TRBV7-2 and J usage is TRBJ2-3, with TRBD2 matching over 10 bases. CDR3 length: 15 amino acids. The germline V gene has CDR1 SGHTA and CDR2 FQGNSA. The CDR3 is CGRSTGTSAADIQYF. CDR3 coding DNA: TGTGGCCGCAGCACGGGGACTAGCGCGGCAGATATTCAGTACTTT.

The chain carries TRBV29-1 and TRBJ2-5; D might be TRBD1 or TRBD2, each matching 5 bases. CDR3 length: 13 residues. V shed 4 bases and J shed 2 bases, with 11 bases lying between them. Germline CDR1 and CDR2: SQVTM and ANQGSEA. CDR3 DNA sequence: TGCAGCGTTGCCGGGACGGCTCAAGAGACCCAGTACTTC. This sequence encodes CSVAGTAQETQYF.

This clonotype was found many times. This sequence joins TRBV6-5 and TRBJ1-1; no definite D call. With 0 bases removed from V and 12 bases from J, the gap between germline ends came to 8 bases. The CDR3 runs 11 residues. Germline CDR1 MNHEY, CDR2 SVGAGI. For the CDR3, the DNA is TGTGCCAGCAGTTACTCGCAGATAACTTTCTTT. This encodes CASSYSQITFF.

The chain links TRBV4-1 to TRBJ1-2, with TRBD1 identical over 7 bases. Germline V lookup: CDR1 MGHRA, CDR2 YSYEKL. This CDR3 region has 15 residues. V shed 4 bases, J shed 0 bases, and the junction held 5 bases outside the gene matches. The CDR3 reads CASSRSQGANYGYTF. The CDR3 DNA sequence: TGCGCCAGCAGCCGATCCCAGGGGGCTAACTATGGCTACACCTTC.

Concerning this clonotype itself: One junction end disagrees with the germline gene, perhaps due to a read error. The rearrangement joins TRBV7-8 to TRBJ2-4; D perhaps matches TRBD1 (6 bases). The CDR3 length is 15 residues. Germline V gives CDR1 SGHVS, CDR2 FQNEAQ. The CDR3, as DNA: TGTGCCAGCAGCTTGGGGCAGTGGGACAAAAACATGCAGTATTTC. Its protein product is CASSLGQWDKNMQYF. Filled out from reference TRBV7-8 and TRBJ2-4, the complete variable domain reads GAGVSQSPRYKVAKRGQDVALRCDPISGHVSLFWYQQALGQGPEFLTYFQNEAQLDKSGLPSDRFFAERPEGSVSTLKIQRTQQEDSAVYLCASSLGQWDKNMQYFGAGTRLSVL.

The chain employs TRBV6-1 and TRBJ1-2; TRBD1 is a possible D gene (6 bases). V was shortened by 6 bases and J by 6 bases, with 17 bases between the two germline ends. The CDR3 length is 14 residues. Germline lookup yields CDR1 MNHNS and CDR2 SASEGT. In DNA form, the CDR3 reads TGTGCCAGCAGCCTACAGGGAGGGGTCGATGGCTACACCTTC. Translated: CASSLQGGVDGYTF.

This clonotype was picked up a small number of times. The CDR3: CASSPVAGAGRIQFF. For the CDR3, the DNA is TGTGCCAGCAGTCCGGTAGCGGGAGCCGGGCGGATCCAGTTCTTC. V is TRBV7-9 and J is TRBJ2-1; 9 nucleotides match TRBD2. CDR3 size: 15 residues. V lost 6 bases to trimming and J lost 13 bases; unmatched junction nucleotides: 16. Germline V gene lookup returns CDR1 SEHNR and CDR2 FQNEAQ (reference sequence).

The chain joins TRBV11-2 to TRBJ2-2; D might be TRBD1 or TRBD2, each matching 6 bases. The CDR3 has 14 amino acids. CDR1 SGHAT and CDR2 FQNNGV come from the germline V gene. Trimming left V 8 bases short and J 16 bases short, with 26 bases between. The CDR3 spells CASSGQRRGGTQFF. CDR3 bases: TGTGCCAGCTCTGGACAGCGGCGCGGCGGGACGCAGTTTTTT.

This clonotype was counted ten times or more. The chain is built from TRBV10-2 and TRBJ2-7; D is unresolved. The germline V gene has CDR1 WSHSY and CDR2 SAAADI. The length of the CDR3 is 11 residues. Trimming cost V 4 bases and J 4 bases, with 5 bases left between them. The CDR3 loop is CASSVPYEQYF. The CDR3 bases are TGCGCCAGCAGTGTACCGTACGAGCAGTACTTC.

Of note for this clonotype: A read error may account for a junction end that differs from germline. The chain couples TRBV20-1 to TRBJ2-2; D unclear. In germline, CDR1 is DFQATT, CDR2 SNEGSKA (reference sequence). This CDR3 is built from 14 residues. In nucleotides, the CDR3 is TGCAGTGCCAGAGACGCGGCGAACACCGGGGAGCTGTTTTTT. It yields the protein CSARDAANTGELFF.

This clonotype was seen once. CDR3 nucleotide sequence: TGTGCCAGCAGCCGGGCTAGCGGGGGAGAGGGAGATACGCAGTATTTT. Translated: CASSRASGGEGDTQYF. The chain employs TRBV3-1 and TRBJ2-3, with 10 nucleotides matching TRBD2. V lost 4 bases to trimming and J lost 5 bases; unmatched junction nucleotides: 9. The length of the CDR3 is 16 residues. Germline loops: CDR1 LGHDT, CDR2 YNNKEL (reference sequence).

This clonotype was found many times. This chain uses TRBV7-2 with TRBJ1-2; D gene ambiguous. V was clipped by 1 base and J by 0 bases, with 3 bases between them. Germline V CDR1 and CDR2: SGHTA, FQGNSA. This CDR3 spans 13 amino acids. The CDR3 protein is CASSLGPNYGYTF. The CDR3 bases are TGTGCCAGCAGCTTAGGACCTAACTATGGCTACACCTTC.

At least ten counts were recorded for this clonotype. The chain has TRBV6-1 and TRBJ2-2; tentatively, D is TRBD2 (5 bases). The CDR3 consists of 12 residues. V shed 6 bases and J shed 7 bases, with 9 bases lying between them. The germline gives CDR1 MNHNS, CDR2 SASEGT. The CDR3 sequence is CASRNGDGELFF. CDR3 sequence (DNA): TGTGCCAGCAGAAACGGGGACGGGGAGCTGTTTTTT.

This rearrangement joins TRBV12-3 or TRBV12-4 to TRBJ2-5, with 15 bases identical to TRBD2. V gave up 3 bases and J gave up 4 bases; unmatched junction bases: 0. The CDR3 covers 15 residues. The DNA of the CDR3 is TGTGCCAGCAGTTTGGGACTAGCGGGAGGAGAGACCCAGTACTTC. Encoded protein: CASSLGLAGGETQYF.

In this sample, this clonotype turned up many times. The chain is built from TRBV11-2 and TRBJ2-5; 7 nucleotides line up with TRBD2. The junction had 20 bases not matched to a gene; V was cut back by 5 bases and J by 11 bases. CDR1 and CDR2 from the germline V gene are SGHAT and FQNNGV. This CDR3 region has 16 residues. CDR3 sequence (DNA): TGTGCCAGCAGCCCCGTAGGAGCGGGAACATACAATGAGCAGTACTTC. Residues: CASSPVGAGTYNEQYF.

The rearrangement uses TRBV7-9 and TRBJ2-7, with D tentatively TRBD2 (6 bases). Trimming took 7 bases from V and 2 from J, leaving 18 bases between them. This CDR3 has 15 residues. CDR1 SEHNR and CDR2 FQNEAQ come from the germline V gene (reference sequence). The chain's CDR3 is CASTTSRGSPYEQYF. As DNA, the CDR3 is TGTGCCAGCACCACCTCTCGGGGGTCCCCCTACGAGCAGTACTTC.

This clonotype was detected only once. The J gene is TRBJ2-3, the V gene TRBV12-3 or TRBV12-4, with TRBD1 as a possible D gene (6 bases). The DNA end lines up better with TRBJ2-7; the J call may be wrong. This CDR3 has 14 amino acids. The CDR3 DNA reads as TGTGCCAGCTGGGGGCTGGGGGCCACAGATACGCAGTACTTC. Amino acid sequence: CASWGLGATDTQYF.

The V gene is TRBV19, the J gene TRBJ2-2, with D possibly matching TRBD1 (6 bases). V was pared by 7 bases and J by 3 bases, with 12 bases between. In germline, CDR1 is LNHDA, CDR2 SQIVND (reference sequence). This CDR3 spans 14 amino acids. CDR3 loop: CASMTTGYTGELFF. In nucleotides, the CDR3 is TGTGCCAGTATGACGACAGGTTACACCGGGGAGCTGTTTTTT.

The rearrangement uses TRBV12-3 or TRBV12-4 and TRBJ1-3; TRBD1 might be the D (5 bases). V gave up 3 bases and J gave up 2 bases, with 8 bases separating them. The CDR3 is made up of 14 amino acids. CDR3 sequence reads: CASSFGQAGNTIYF. The CDR3 coding sequence is TGTGCCAGCAGTTTTGGACAAGCTGGAAACACCATATATTTT.

Of note for this clonotype: It is likely a read error, because the conserved phenylalanine at the end of the CDR3 is missing. The DNA is left out, because the CDR3 cannot be placed on it with certainty; the CDR3 is given as TCRdb lists it. J is TRBJ2-5 and V is TRBV6-1. The CDR3 is made up of 11 amino acids, end residues included. Germline-derived CDR1 and CDR2 are MNHNS and SASEGT. The CDR3 sequence: CASRVSASQLL.

The chain is built from TRBV7-3 and TRBJ2-2; D uncertain. Trimming stripped 0 bases from V and 3 bases from J, with 8 bases between. Germline assignment: CDR1 SGHTA and CDR2 FQGTGA. The CDR3 has 15 residues. Written as DNA, the CDR3 is TGTGCCAGCAGCTTAACGAGCTACGACACCGGGGAGCTGTTTTTT. Protein: CASSLTSYDTGELFF.

The genes are TRBV6-1 and TRBJ2-5; possibly TRBD1 for D (6 bases). Trimming removed 6 bases from V and 5 bases from J, with 22 bases in between. Germline V gene sequence: CDR1 MNHNS, CDR2 SASEGT. The CDR3 has 16 residues. The CDR3 DNA sequence: TGTGCCAGCAGCCCAGCGACAGGAGAGGGAGAGGAGACCCAGTACTTC. Residues: CASSPATGEGEETQYF.

This clonotype was seen repeatedly, ten times or more. The chain recombines TRBV7-6 with TRBJ2-3; 10 positions agree with TRBD1. Germline lookup yields CDR1 SGHVS and CDR2 FNYEAQ. The CDR3 length is 14 residues. V lost 5 bases, J lost 5 bases, and 4 bases stayed unmatched. CDR3 residues: CASSVDRGRDTQYF. The CDR3 DNA is TGTGCCAGCAGCGTAGACAGGGGGCGAGATACGCAGTATTTT.

CDR3: CSARLDYSTDTQYF. The CDR3 nucleotides are TGCAGTGCTAGACTCGACTACAGCACAGATACGCAGTATTTT. The V gene is TRBV20-1, the J gene TRBJ2-3, with D possibly TRBD2 on 5 matching bases. The CDR3 is made up of 14 amino acids. CDR1 is DFQATT and CDR2 is SNEGSKA in the germline V gene (reference sequence). V dropped 2 bases and J dropped 0 bases, with 9 bases sitting between them.